A single sample gave rise to the 10 T cell receptor beta chains below, sequenced in a study of radiotherapy plus CTLA-4 blockade in lung cancer. The assay was immunoSEQ multiplex PCR, and TCRdb's table has in-frame clones only and misses some. This table has over 60,000 clones, about nine tenths appearing once. The material was peripheral blood, obtained from a patient treated with radiotherapy plus ipilimumab. The receptors come from a human donor with non-small cell lung cancer that progressed on radiotherapy plus ipilimumab.

This clone was observed a single time. This sequence joins TRBV5-1 and TRBJ1-1; tentative D call: TRBD1 (6 bases). In germline, CDR1 is SGHRS, CDR2 YFSETQ. Trimming removed 4 bases at V and 0 bases at J, with 22 bases between. This CDR3 has 18 amino acids. In DNA form, the CDR3 reads TGCGCCAGCAGCCCGACCCTATCTGTTACAGGGTTGAACACTGAAGCTTTCTTT. The encoded protein is CASSPTLSVTGLNTEAFF. Full variable domain (rest looked up from reference TRBV5-1 and TRBJ1-1): KAGVTQTPRYLIKTRGQQVTLSCSPISGHRSVSWYQQTPGQGLQFLFEYFSETQRNKGNFPGRFSGRQFSNSRSEMNVSTLELGDSALYLCASSPTLSVTGLNTEAFFGQGTRLTVV.

The V call is TRBV7-8, the J call TRBJ2-7; D not certain. The V end lost 0 bases, the J end lost 0 bases, and 6 bases lay between the germline ends. Per germline, CDR1 SGHVS and CDR2 FQNEAQ. There are 14 residues in the CDR3. CDR3: CASSLAPVSYEQYV. CDR3 nucleotides: TGTGCCAGCAGCTTAGCGCCGGTCTCCTACGAGCAGTACGTC.

This chain uses TRBV27 with TRBJ2-4; a possible D gene is TRBD1 (5 bases). The CDR3 is 14 residues long. The germline V and J ends were trimmed by 2 bases and 1 base, with 6 bases remaining between them. Germline CDR1 and CDR2: MNHEY and SMNVEV (reference sequence). The CDR3 bases are TGTGCCAGCAGTTTACAGGGTGCCAAAAACATTCAGTACTTC. It codes for CASSLQGAKNIQYF.

The chain recombines TRBV10-3 with TRBJ2-3; 9 bases map to TRBD2. This CDR3 comprises 15 residues. Looked up from germline, CDR1 is ENHRY and CDR2 is SYGVKD. J was trimmed by 4 bases and V by 6 bases; bases with no gene match: 8. CDR3 bases: TGTGCCATCAGCTATAGCGGGAGTGTTTCAGATACGCAGTATTTT. Protein sequence: CAISYSGSVSDTQYF.

This sequence joins TRBV27 and TRBJ2-1; a possible D gene is TRBD2 (6 bases). Germline V CDR1 and CDR2: MNHEY, SMNVEV (reference sequence). This CDR3 region has 15 residues. Trimming removed 2 bases at V and 4 bases at J, with 12 bases between. For the CDR3, the DNA is TGTGCCAGCAGTTTAGACGGGAGAAGTTACAATGAGCAGTTCTTC. Encoded protein: CASSLDGRSYNEQFF.

The chain combines TRBV9 with TRBJ1-2; D is possibly TRBD1 (6 bases). Trimming shortened V by 3 bases and J by 7 bases, and 22 bases separated the two germline ends. The CDR3 extends over 16 amino acids. Germline values: CDR1 SGDLS, CDR2 YYNGEE. For the CDR3, the DNA is TGTGCCAGCAGCGCAGACGGTAGGGGGAGGAGATTTGGCTACACCTTC. Protein sequence: CASSADGRGRRFGYTF.

The chain couples TRBV28 to TRBJ1-1; no clear D gene. There are 10 residues in the CDR3. Germline CDR1 MDHEN, CDR2 SYDVKM. Trimming shortened V by 6 bases and J by 10 bases, and 9 bases separated the two germline ends. CDR3 bases: TGTGCCAGCAGCGATAAAAGAGCTTTCTTT. It codes for CASSDKRAFF.

This chain links TRBV4-1 with TRBJ1-4; a possible D gene is TRBD1 (6 bases). V lost 3 bases and J 3 bases, leaving 14 bases between the germline ends. This CDR3 has 16 residues. The germline V gene encodes CDR1 MGHRA and CDR2 YSYEKL. The CDR3 loop reads CASSHNPDSSNEKLFF. CDR3 bases: TGCGCCAGCAGCCACAATCCGGACAGTTCTAATGAAAAACTGTTTTTT.

This chain links TRBV29-1 with TRBJ2-1; maybe TRBD2 (5 bases). The length of the CDR3 is 13 residues. Between the trimmed V and J ends, which lost 8 bases and 1 base, there was a span of 12 bases. Per germline, CDR1 SQVTM and CDR2 ANQGSEA. CDR3 nucleotide sequence: TGCAGCTCCGGTAGCGATTCCTACAATGAGCAGTTCTTC. This encodes CSSGSDSYNEQFF.

The CDR3 protein is CASRIYQENTEAFF. For the CDR3, the DNA is TGTGCCAGCAGAATCTACCAGGAGAACACTGAAGCTTTCTTT. The chain recombines TRBV28 with TRBJ1-1; D is uncertain. V was trimmed by 6 bases and J by 1 base, leaving 12 bases between them. CDR1 MDHEN and CDR2 SYDVKM come from the germline V gene. CDR3 length: 14 residues. The complete variable domain, with remaining parts taken from reference TRBV28 and TRBJ1-1, reads DVKVTQSSRYLVKRTGEKVFLECVQDMDHENMFWYRQDPGLGLRLIYFSYDVKMKEKGDIPEGYSVSREKKERFSLILESASTNQTSMYLCASRIYQENTEAFFGQGTRLTVV.